Each of the 14 T cell receptor beta chains below was sequenced from the same sample in a study of cytomegalovirus exposure and HLA in healthy donors (dated by TCRdb to about 2017). Receptors were amplified or captured by the immunoSEQ multiplex PCR assay. For the multiplex PCR, a mixture combining 60 forward primers for TCR Vbeta segments and 13 reverse primers for TCR Jbeta segments was used. In TCRdb, the immuneACCESS table is reduced to in-frame sequences with V and J assigned. These tables do not hold every clone; where another copy was compared, an unresolved V gene accounts for under half, and the others remain unexplained. The sample table records over 100,000 clones; under 85% of these occur just once. 4.2% of the sample belongs to the ten largest clones. Sequenced sample: PBMCs. These receptors all stem from a male donor in good health and CMV-seropositive.

This chain joins TRBV29-1 and TRBJ2-1; D remains unclear. The length of the CDR3 is 13 residues. Trimming left V 4 bases short and J 8 bases short, with 15 bases between. The germline gives CDR1 SQVTM, CDR2 ANQGSEA. CDR3 loop: CSVVAWLADEQFF. CDR3 coding DNA: TGCAGCGTTGTAGCCTGGTTGGCAGATGAGCAGTTCTTC.

This clone was detected only once. The chain is built from TRBV19 and TRBJ2-2, with TRBD1 matching over 11 bases. Unmatched junction bases numbered 14, after V lost 1 base and J lost 4 bases. The CDR3 is 20 residues long. Per germline, CDR1 LNHDA and CDR2 SQIVND (reference sequence). The CDR3 here is CASSIVRPGQGVGGTGELFF. In DNA form, the CDR3 reads TGTGCCAGTAGTATAGTACGGCCGGGACAGGGGGTCGGGGGCACCGGGGAGCTGTTTTTT.

The chain links TRBV5-4 to TRBJ1-1; TRBD1 might be the D (5 bases). In germline, CDR1 is SGHNT, CDR2 YYREEE (reference sequence). The CDR3 has 15 amino acids. The V end was cut by 0 bases, the J end by 1 base, with 10 bases between. The CDR3 DNA is TGTGCCAGCAGCTTGGTTGACACAGGGAACACTGAAGCTTTCTTT. Its protein product is CASSLVDTGNTEAFF. The entire variable domain, with the rest obtained from reference TRBV5-4 and TRBJ1-1, is as follows: ETGVTQSPTHLIKTRGQQVTLRCSSQSGHNTVSWYQQALGQGPQFIFQYYREEENGRGNFPPRFSGLQFPNYSSELNVNALELDDSALYLCASSLVDTGNTEAFFGQGTRLTVV.

The chain has TRBV28 and TRBJ2-7; 13 bases line up with TRBD2. The germline CDR1 and CDR2 sequences are MDHEN and SYDVKM. Trimming took 2 bases from V and 3 from J; bases not matched to a gene: 4. This CDR3 spans 16 amino acids. As DNA, the CDR3 is TGTGCCAGCAGTTTACGGACTAGCGGGAGTGTCTACGAGCAGTACTTC. The encoded protein is CASSLRTSGSVYEQYF.

For this clone: The germline gene is not matched at one end of the junction; a read error may be the cause. This rearrangement joins TRBV7-9 to TRBJ1-1, with D perhaps matching TRBD1 (6 bases). CDR3 length equals 15 residues. Germline V gene lookup returns CDR1 SEHNR and CDR2 FQNEAQ (reference sequence). CDR3 sequence: CSSSSSKQGGTEAFF. The CDR3 DNA follows: TGTTCCAGCAGCTCCTCAAAACAGGGCGGCACTGAAGCTTTCTTT.

The chain has TRBV7-8 and TRBJ2-6; 12 bases match TRBD2. CDR3 length: 19 amino acids. Germline V gene data show CDR1 as SGHVS and CDR2 as FQNEAQ. V shed 5 bases and J 4 bases; nucleotides not matched to a gene: 12. Written as DNA, the CDR3 is TGTGCCAGCAGCCGACTAGCGGGAGTCGTGGGGCCCGGGGCCAACGTCCTGACTTTC. Amino acid sequence: CASSRLAGVVGPGANVLTF.

The chain links TRBV6-1 to TRBJ2-1; D may be TRBD1 (6 bases). V was pared by 2 bases and J by 2 bases, with 13 bases between. The CDR3 contains 16 residues. Germline V gives CDR1 MNHNS, CDR2 SASEGT. The CDR3 region has the DNA TGTGCCAGCAGTGAAATGGGGGCGCTGACCTACAATGAGCAGTTCTTC. Translating gives CASSEMGALTYNEQFF.

The V and J genes are TRBV5-6 and TRBJ1-1; D not resolved. The CDR3 is made up of 15 amino acids. Germline V CDR1 and CDR2: SGHDT, YYEEEE. Trimming removed 4 bases from V and 0 bases from J, with 13 bases in between. As DNA, the CDR3 is TGTGCCAGCAGCCGCCCACCGGGAATGAACACTGAAGCTTTCTTT. As protein: CASSRPPGMNTEAFF.

The rearrangement joins TRBV19 to TRBJ2-1; 10 nucleotides line up with TRBD2. Looked up from germline, CDR1 is LNHDA and CDR2 is SQIVND (reference sequence). The length of the CDR3 is 14 residues. V shed 6 bases, J shed 2 bases, and the junction held 1 base outside the gene matches. Here the CDR3 reads CASRLAGTYNEQFF. The CDR3 region has the DNA TGTGCCAGTAGACTAGCGGGAACCTACAATGAGCAGTTCTTC.

The V and J genes are TRBV5-6 and TRBJ1-4; possible D gene TRBD1, 5 bases. The V gene lost 1 base and the J gene lost 4 bases, with 14 bases spanning the gap. Germline V gives CDR1 SGHDT, CDR2 YYEEEE. The CDR3 extends over 16 amino acids. The DNA for the CDR3 is TGTGCCAGCAGCTTGAGATTACGGGGGAGTAATGAAAAACTGTTTTTT. This gives the protein CASSLRLRGSNEKLFF. The complete variable domain, with remaining parts taken from reference TRBV5-6 and TRBJ1-4, reads DAGVTQSPTHLIKTRGQQVTLRCSPKSGHDTVSWYQQALGQGPQFIFQYYEEEERQRGNFPDRFSGHQFPNYSSELNVNALLLGDSALYLCASSLRLRGSNEKLFFGSGTQLSVL.

The chain uses TRBV19 and TRBJ1-5; 11 bases match TRBD1. The germline V gene has CDR1 LNHDA and CDR2 SQIVND (reference sequence). This CDR3 has 14 residues. Trimming cost V 7 bases and J 7 bases; bases outside gene matches: 6. The CDR3 protein is CASMLRDRGQPQHF. In DNA form, the CDR3 reads TGTGCCAGTATGCTTAGGGACAGGGGGCAGCCCCAGCATTTT.

Note on this clone: Sequence at one end of the junction differs from germline and may be a read error. V usage is TRBV7-9 and J usage is TRBJ1-1; D not resolved. The germline V gene has CDR1 SEHNR and CDR2 FQNEAQ (reference sequence). The CDR3 is made up of 14 amino acids. The CDR3 nucleotides are TGTTCCAGCAGCTTAGACGCGGTGAACACTGAAGCTTTCTTT. Protein sequence: CSSSLDAVNTEAFF.

The V and J genes are TRBV25-1 and TRBJ1-2, with D possibly matching TRBD1 (5 bases). The germline gives CDR1 MGHDK, CDR2 SYGVNS. The CDR3 runs 11 residues. Trimming cost V 9 bases and J 8 bases, with 13 bases left between them. The CDR3 sequence is CASSGAGGYTF. CDR3 nucleotide sequence: TGTGCCAGTTCTGGGGCGGGGGGCTACACCTTC.

The chain joins TRBV19 to TRBJ2-7; D is unresolved. CDR1 and CDR2 (germline): LNHDA, SQIVND (reference sequence). The CDR3 spans 15 residues. Trimming pared 0 bases from V and 5 bases from J, leaving 14 bases between. CDR3 coding DNA: TGTGCCAGTAGTATAGACCTAGAAACCTCTAACGAGCAGTACTTC. Its protein is CASSIDLETSNEQYF.